This TCR beta chain comes out of a study of blood T cell repertoires in COVID-19. Sequenced by immunoSEQ multiplex PCR; TCRdb stores in-frame clones only, minus some. The table lists more than 95,000 clones, 81% of them singletons. The germline gives CDR1 MDHEN, CDR2 SYDVKM. V was pared by 2 bases and J by 3 bases, with 8 bases between. The CDR3 has 13 amino acids. The clonotype originates from a man older than 75 with acute or convalescent COVID-19. The chain is built from TRBV28 and TRBJ2-7, with D unresolved. What was sequenced was peripheral blood. CDR3 sequence: CASSLLTDYEQYF. DNA for the CDR3: TGTGCCAGCAGTTTACTTACTGACTACGAGCAGTACTTC.